One sample yielded the 15 T cell receptor beta chains listed below, sequenced in a study of T cell responses to AZD1222 COVID-19 vaccine. Using immunoSEQ multiplex PCR, the repertoire was profiled, and TCRdb retains in-frame clones only, with some absent. The sample carries about 180,000 clones, roughly 92% recorded once. Here the sequenced sample was peripheral blood, taken 28 days after the second AZD1222 dose. All receptors derive from an adult who received the AZD1222 COVID-19 vaccine.

The gene calls are TRBV29-1 and TRBJ1-1; maybe TRBD1 (6 bases). CDR1 is SQVTM, CDR2 ANQGSEA, per germline. Trimming took 5 bases from V and 6 from J, leaving 13 bases between them. CDR3 length: 12 amino acids. CDR3 sequence (DNA): TGCAGCGTTTGGGACATAACTCCTGAAGCTTTCTTT. The encoded protein is CSVWDITPEAFF.

This clone was counted only a few times. The chain uses TRBV28 and TRBJ2-7, with 9 nucleotides matching TRBD1. Germline trimming cut 5 bases from V and 7 bases from J; bases unmatched to any gene: 9. The germline CDR1 and CDR2 sequences are MDHEN and SYDVKM. The CDR3 is 14 amino acids. CDR3 sequence (DNA): TGTGCCAGCAGTCCCGGGACAGGGTTTAGGGAGCAGTACTTC. This encodes CASSPGTGFREQYF.

V usage is TRBV10-3 and J usage is TRBJ2-7; 8 bases align to TRBD1. Trimming at V came to 4 bases and at J to 5 bases, leaving 4 bases not matched to a gene. The CDR3 runs 13 residues. The V gene's germline CDR1 is ENHRY and CDR2 SYGVKD. CDR3: CAISGQGADEQYF. As DNA, the CDR3 is TGTGCCATCAGTGGGCAGGGGGCCGACGAGCAGTACTTC.

The rearrangement joins TRBV10-3 to TRBJ2-7, with 9 bases identical to TRBD1. V shed 10 bases and J 2 bases; nucleotides not matched to a gene: 12. There are 15 residues in the CDR3. CDR1 ENHRY and CDR2 SYGVKD come from the germline V gene. Here the CDR3 reads CATGAVTGGTYEQYF. As DNA, the CDR3 is TGTGCCACCGGGGCGGTGACAGGGGGGACCTACGAGCAGTACTTC.

This rearrangement joins TRBV7-2 to TRBJ2-7; 7 positions agree with TRBD1. The ends lost 5 bases at V and 5 bases at J; junction bases unmatched: 12. Germline CDR1 reads SGHTA; CDR2 reads FQGNSA. This CDR3 comprises 15 residues. The CDR3 DNA sequence: TGTGCCAGCAGCCAGTTGACAGGGCTCCTCCACGAGCAGTACTTC. Translated: CASSQLTGLLHEQYF.

The genes are TRBV27 and TRBJ2-7, with a possible D match to TRBD1 (5 bases). The germline gives CDR1 MNHEY, CDR2 SMNVEV (reference sequence). The CDR3 spans 14 residues. The germline V and J ends were trimmed by 6 bases and 2 bases, with 14 bases remaining between them. CDR3 sequence: CASRRQTFAYEQYF. In DNA form, the CDR3 reads TGTGCCAGCAGACGACAGACCTTCGCCTACGAGCAGTACTTC.

V and J are TRBV6-5 and TRBJ1-2; D possibly corresponds to TRBD1 (6 bases). Germline V gene data show CDR1 as MNHEY and CDR2 as SVGAGI. Between the trimmed V and J ends, which lost 7 bases and 7 bases, there was a span of 10 bases. The CDR3 loop spans 11 amino acids. The CDR3 region is CASKQGAGYTF. The CDR3 coding sequence is TGTGCCAGCAAACAGGGTGCTGGCTACACCTTC.

V gene TRBV2 combines with J gene TRBJ1-2, with TRBD1 as a possible D gene (6 bases). This CDR3 comprises 13 residues. With 5 bases removed from V and 5 bases from J, the gap between germline ends came to 12 bases. Germline loops: CDR1 SNHLY, CDR2 FYNNEI. DNA for the CDR3: TGTGCCAGCAGTATTACCGACAGGTATGGCTACACCTTC. This codes for CASSITDRYGYTF.

The V call is TRBV6-1, the J call TRBJ1-3; a weak D match, TRBD1 (6 bases). The ends were cut back, 4 bases at V and 0 bases at J, with 19 bases in the middle. The CDR3 extends over 18 amino acids. The V gene's germline CDR1 is MNHNS and CDR2 SASEGT. Written as DNA, the CDR3 is TGTGCCAGCAGTGCCCGGGCGAGACAGGAGATCTCTGGAAACACCATATATTTT. Its translation: CASSARARQEISGNTIYF.

Details on this clone: One junction end does not reproduce the germline sequence, and a read error may be involved. This chain uses TRBV24-1 with TRBJ1-1; unclear D gene. CDR1 is KGHDR, CDR2 SFDVKD, per germline. This CDR3 region has 12 residues. The CDR3: CATSVLNTEAFF. In DNA form, the CDR3 reads TGTGCCACCAGTGTTTTGAACACTGAAGCTTTCTTT.

J is TRBJ2-7 and V is TRBV11-3; 9 bases align to TRBD2. The trim removed 2 bases at V and 2 bases at J, leaving 1 base unmatched. The CDR3 runs to 14 residues. Germline-derived CDR1 and CDR2 are SGHNT and YENEEA. The CDR3 protein is CASSLLAGPYEQYF. The CDR3 DNA follows: TGTGCCAGCAGCTTACTAGCGGGGCCCTACGAGCAGTACTTC.

This chain connects TRBV24-1 to TRBJ2-1; D is unresolved. Trimming removed 5 bases from V and 3 bases from J, with 4 bases in between. Germline assignment: CDR1 KGHDR and CDR2 SFDVKD. The CDR3 loop spans 12 amino acids. In DNA, the CDR3 is TGTGCCACCAGTGGCCTCTACAATGAGCAGTTCTTC. Translating gives CATSGLYNEQFF.

V usage is TRBV9 and J usage is TRBJ2-2, with 9 bases lining up with TRBD2. The germline V gene has CDR1 SGDLS and CDR2 YYNGEE. Unmatched junction bases numbered 8, after V lost 3 bases and J lost 5 bases. This CDR3 is 16 amino acids long. The CDR3 protein is CASSAREGLGTGELFF. CDR3 DNA sequence: TGTGCCAGCAGCGCGCGGGAGGGCCTTGGAACCGGGGAGCTGTTTTTT.

The chain carries TRBV18 and TRBJ2-7; D uncertain. V gave up 6 bases and J gave up 5 bases, with 14 bases separating them. The germline V gene encodes CDR1 KGHSH and CDR2 LQKENI. The CDR3 covers 13 residues. The CDR3 nucleotides are TGTGCCAGCTCGCCCTCAGGTTCTCACGAGCAGTACTTC. Its protein product is CASSPSGSHEQYF.

The gene calls are TRBV12-5 and TRBJ1-6; no firm D call. V was cut by 2 bases and J by 0 bases, with 17 bases left in between. CDR3 length: 19 residues. Germline assignment: CDR1 LGHNT and CDR2 FRNRAP. In DNA, the CDR3 is TGTGCTAGTGGTTTGAGTGGCAGCAGCCGTAGCTCCTATAATTCACCCCTCCACTTT. It yields the protein CASGLSGSSRSSYNSPLHF.